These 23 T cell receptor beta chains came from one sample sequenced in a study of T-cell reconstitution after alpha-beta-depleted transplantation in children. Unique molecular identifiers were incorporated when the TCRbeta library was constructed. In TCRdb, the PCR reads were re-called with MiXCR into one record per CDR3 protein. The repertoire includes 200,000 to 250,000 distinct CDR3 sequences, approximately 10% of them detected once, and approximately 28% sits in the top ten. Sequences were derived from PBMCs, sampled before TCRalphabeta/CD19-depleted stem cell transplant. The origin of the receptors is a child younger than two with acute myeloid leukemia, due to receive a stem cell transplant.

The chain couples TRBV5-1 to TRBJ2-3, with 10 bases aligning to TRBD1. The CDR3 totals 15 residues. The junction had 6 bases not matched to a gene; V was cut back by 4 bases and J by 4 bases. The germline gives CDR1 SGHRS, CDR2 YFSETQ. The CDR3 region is CASSPTGGDPDTQYF. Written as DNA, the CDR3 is TGCGCCAGCAGCCCGACAGGGGGCGACCCAGATACGCAGTATTTT. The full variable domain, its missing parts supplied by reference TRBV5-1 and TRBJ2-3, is KAGVTQTPRYLIKTRGQQVTLSCSPISGHRSVSWYQQTPGQGLQFLFEYFSETQRNKGNFPGRFSGRQFSNSRSEMNVSTLELGDSALYLCASSPTGGDPDTQYFGPGTRLTVL.

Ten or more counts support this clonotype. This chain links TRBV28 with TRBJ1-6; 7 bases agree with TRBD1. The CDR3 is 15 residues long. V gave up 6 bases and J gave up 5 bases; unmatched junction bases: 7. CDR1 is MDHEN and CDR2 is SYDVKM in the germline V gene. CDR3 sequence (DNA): TGTGCCAGCAGAGAGAACAGGGGCAATAATTCACCCCTCCACTTT. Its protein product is CASRENRGNNSPLHF.

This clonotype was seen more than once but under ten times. Written as DNA, the CDR3 is TGCAGCTCGGGAGGACGGTTCGAATCCCCAGAGCAGTTCTTC. Translated: CSSGGRFESPEQFF. This chain joins TRBV29-1 and TRBJ2-1, with 7 bases lining up with TRBD2. V lost 8 bases to trimming and J lost 10 bases; unmatched junction nucleotides: 17. The CDR3 length is 14 residues. The germline V gene encodes CDR1 SQVTM and CDR2 ANQGSEA.

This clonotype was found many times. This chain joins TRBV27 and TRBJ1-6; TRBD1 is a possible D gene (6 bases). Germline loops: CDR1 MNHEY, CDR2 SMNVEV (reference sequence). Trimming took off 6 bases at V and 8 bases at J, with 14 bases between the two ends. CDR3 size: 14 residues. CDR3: CASSLAGADSPLHF. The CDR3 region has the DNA TGTGCCAGCAGCCTAGCAGGGGCAGATTCACCCCTCCACTTT.

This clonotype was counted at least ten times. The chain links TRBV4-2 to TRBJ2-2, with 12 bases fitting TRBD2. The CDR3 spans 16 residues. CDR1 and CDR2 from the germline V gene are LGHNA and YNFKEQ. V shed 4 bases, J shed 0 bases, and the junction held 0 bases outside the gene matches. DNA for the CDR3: TGTGCCAGCAGCCCTAGCGGGAGGGCGAACACCGGGGAGCTGTTTTTT. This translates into CASSPSGRANTGELFF.

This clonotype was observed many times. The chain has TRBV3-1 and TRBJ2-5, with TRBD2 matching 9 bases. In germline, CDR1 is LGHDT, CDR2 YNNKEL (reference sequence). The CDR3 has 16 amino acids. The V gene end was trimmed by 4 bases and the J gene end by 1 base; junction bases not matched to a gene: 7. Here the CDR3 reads CASSPRTSVGQETQYF. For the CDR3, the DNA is TGTGCCAGCAGCCCTAGGACTAGCGTGGGCCAAGAGACCCAGTACTTC.

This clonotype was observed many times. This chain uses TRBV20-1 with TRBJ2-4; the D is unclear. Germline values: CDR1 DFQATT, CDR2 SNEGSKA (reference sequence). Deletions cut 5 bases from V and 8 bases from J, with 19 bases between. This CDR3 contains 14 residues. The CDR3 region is CSAERARGGYIQYF. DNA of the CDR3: TGCAGTGCTGAAAGGGCCCGCGGTGGGTACATTCAGTACTTC.

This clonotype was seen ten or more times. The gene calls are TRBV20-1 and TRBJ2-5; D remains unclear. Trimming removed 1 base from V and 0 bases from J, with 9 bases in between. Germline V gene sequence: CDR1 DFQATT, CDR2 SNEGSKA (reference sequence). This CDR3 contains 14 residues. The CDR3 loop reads CSARVAVNQETQYF. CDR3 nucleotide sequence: TGCAGTGCTAGAGTTGCAGTCAACCAAGAGACCCAGTACTTC.

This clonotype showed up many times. CDR3 loop: CASSLAGGVEAFF. The CDR3 nucleotides are TGTGCCAGCAGTTTAGCGGGTGGGGTTGAAGCTTTCTTT. The rearrangement joins TRBV12-3 or TRBV12-4 to TRBJ1-1; the D is unclear. The V end lost 0 bases, the J end lost 7 bases, and 9 bases lay between the germline ends. CDR3 length: 13 residues.

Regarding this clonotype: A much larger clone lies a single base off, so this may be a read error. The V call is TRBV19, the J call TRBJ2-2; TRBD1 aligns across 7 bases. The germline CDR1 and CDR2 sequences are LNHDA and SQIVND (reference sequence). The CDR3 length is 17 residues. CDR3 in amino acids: CTSSIDSRTGNTGELFF. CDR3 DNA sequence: TGTACCAGTAGTATAGACAGTAGGACAGGGAACACCGGGGAGCTGTTTTTT.

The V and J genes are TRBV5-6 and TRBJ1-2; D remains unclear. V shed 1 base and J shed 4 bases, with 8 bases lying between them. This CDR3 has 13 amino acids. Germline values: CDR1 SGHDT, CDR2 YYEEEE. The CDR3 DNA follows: TGTGCCAGCAGCTTGAAACGGCGCTATGGCTACACCTTC. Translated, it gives CASSLKRRYGYTF.

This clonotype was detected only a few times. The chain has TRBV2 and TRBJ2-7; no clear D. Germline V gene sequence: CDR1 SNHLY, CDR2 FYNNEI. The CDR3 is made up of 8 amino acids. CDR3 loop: CASYEQYF. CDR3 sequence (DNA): TGTGCTTCCTACGAGCAGTACTTC.

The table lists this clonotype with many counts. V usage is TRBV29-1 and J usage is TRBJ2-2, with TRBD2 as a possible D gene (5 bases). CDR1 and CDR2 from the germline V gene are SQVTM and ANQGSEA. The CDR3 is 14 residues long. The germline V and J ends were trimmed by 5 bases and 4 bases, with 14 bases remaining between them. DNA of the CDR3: TGCAGCGTTAGGGAGCAACGGAGCACCGGGGAGCTGTTTTTT. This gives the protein CSVREQRSTGELFF.

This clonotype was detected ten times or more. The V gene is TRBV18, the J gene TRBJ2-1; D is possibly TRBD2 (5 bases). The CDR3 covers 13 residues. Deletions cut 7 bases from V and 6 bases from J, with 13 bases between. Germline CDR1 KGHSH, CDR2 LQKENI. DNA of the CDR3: TGTGCCAGCTTGAGCGGTCTACTCAATGAGCAGTTCTTC. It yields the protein CASLSGLLNEQFF.

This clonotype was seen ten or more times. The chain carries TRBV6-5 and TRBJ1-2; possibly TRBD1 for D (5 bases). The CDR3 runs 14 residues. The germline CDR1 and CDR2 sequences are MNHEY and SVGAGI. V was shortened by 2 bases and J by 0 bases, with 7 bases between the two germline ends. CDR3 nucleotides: TGTGCCAGCAGTTACGGGGGGGCTAACTATGGCTACACCTTC. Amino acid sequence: CASSYGGANYGYTF.

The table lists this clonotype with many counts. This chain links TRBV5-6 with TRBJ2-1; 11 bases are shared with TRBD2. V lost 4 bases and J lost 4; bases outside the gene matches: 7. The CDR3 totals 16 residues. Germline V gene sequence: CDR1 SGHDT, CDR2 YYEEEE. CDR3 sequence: CASSLEGLAVYNEQFF. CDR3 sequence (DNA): TGTGCCAGCAGCCTGGAGGGACTAGCGGTTTACAATGAGCAGTTCTTC.

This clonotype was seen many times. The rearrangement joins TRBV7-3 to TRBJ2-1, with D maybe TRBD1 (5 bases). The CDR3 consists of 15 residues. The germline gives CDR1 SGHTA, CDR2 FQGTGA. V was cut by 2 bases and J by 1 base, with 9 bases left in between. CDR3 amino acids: CASSLAQVSYNEQFF. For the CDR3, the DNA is TGTGCCAGCAGCTTAGCACAGGTGTCCTACAATGAGCAGTTCTTC.

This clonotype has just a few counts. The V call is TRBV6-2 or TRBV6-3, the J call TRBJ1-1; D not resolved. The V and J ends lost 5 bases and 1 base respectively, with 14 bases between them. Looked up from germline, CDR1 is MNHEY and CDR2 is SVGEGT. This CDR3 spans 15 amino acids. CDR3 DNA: TGTGCCAGCAGTCGCCCCTGGGCGGGGAACACTGAAGCTTTCTTT. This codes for CASSRPWAGNTEAFF.

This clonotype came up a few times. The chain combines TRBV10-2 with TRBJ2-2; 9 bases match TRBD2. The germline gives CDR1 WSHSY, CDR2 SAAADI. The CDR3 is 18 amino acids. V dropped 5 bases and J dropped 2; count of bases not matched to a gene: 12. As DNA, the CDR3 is TGCGCCAGCAGTAGCAGACCGGGACTAGCTGAAAACACCGGGGAGCTGTTTTTT. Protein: CASSSRPGLAENTGELFF.

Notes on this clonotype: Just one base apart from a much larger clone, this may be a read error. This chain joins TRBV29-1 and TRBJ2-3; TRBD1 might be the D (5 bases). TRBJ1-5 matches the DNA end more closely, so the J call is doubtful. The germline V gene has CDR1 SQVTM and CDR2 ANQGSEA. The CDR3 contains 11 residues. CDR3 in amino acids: CSGEPRDTQHF. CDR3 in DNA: TGCAGCGGCGAACCCAGGGATACGCAGCATTTT.

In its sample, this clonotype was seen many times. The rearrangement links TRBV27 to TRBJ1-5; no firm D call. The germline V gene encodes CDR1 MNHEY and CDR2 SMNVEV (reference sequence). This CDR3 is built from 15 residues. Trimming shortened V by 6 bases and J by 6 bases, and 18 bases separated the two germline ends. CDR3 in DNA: TGTGCCAGCAGATCGCTTGGGTCGGGAGCTCAGCCCCAGCATTTT. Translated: CASRSLGSGAQPQHF.

This CDR3 is CASSIDGSLDRPNQPQHF. The CDR3 DNA is TGTGCCAGTAGTATAGATGGATCCCTTGACAGACCCAATCAGCCCCAGCATTTT. The rearrangement uses TRBV19 and TRBJ1-5, with a weak D call TRBD1 (5 bases). Germline assignment: CDR1 LNHDA and CDR2 SQIVND (reference sequence). The CDR3 is 18 amino acids. V lost 0 bases and J lost 3, with 18 bases in between.

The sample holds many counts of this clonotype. CDR3 amino acids: CSARPGEGNQPQHF. CDR3 bases: TGCAGTGCTAGACCTGGGGAGGGCAATCAGCCCCAGCATTTT. The gene calls are TRBV20-1 and TRBJ1-5; D gene uncertain. V lost 2 bases, J lost 2 bases, and 10 bases lay in between. The germline V gene has CDR1 DFQATT and CDR2 SNEGSKA (reference sequence). The CDR3 sequence is 14 residues long.